This T cell receptor beta chain was sequenced during a study of CD8+ T cells in alopecia areata. As the sequencing template, cDNA was produced by extracting RNA and reverse transcribing it. Sequencing used immunoSEQ multiplex PCR; TCRdb keeps in-frame clones, though not all of them. The sample holds 34,000 or so clones, 45% to 60% seen once. CDR1 MRHNA and CDR2 SNTAGT come from the germline V gene. Trimming removed 4 bases from V and 8 bases from J, with 12 bases in between. The CDR3 spans 13 residues. The TCR comes from a human donor with alopecia areata. The genes are TRBV6-4 and TRBJ2-1, with D perhaps TRBD2 (6 bases). Material for sequencing was NKG2D-high CD8+ T cells sorted from blood. The CDR3 nucleotides are TGTGCCAGCAGTGCGACTAGTATTGATGAGCAGTTCTTC. Translated: CASSATSIDEQFF.